Listed below are T cell receptor beta chains from one sample, sequenced in a study of T cell repertoires in cytomegalovirus infection. TCRdb independently ran MiXCR on the reads; one entry per CDR3 protein. In the table there are 200,000 to 300,000 distinct CDR3 sequences, roughly 9.1% of which are singletons. Input material: PBMCs. The receptors come from a human donor in good health (CMV status not recorded). Some clones in this sample may be carry-over from other donors' samples. The CDR3 runs from the conserved cysteine through the conserved F or W. The D gene is left open where the match is weak. Expanded clones are given a class, and other clones once, few, many or no size at all.

clone_size: few; d_call: TRBD2; v_call: TRBV6-2/TRBV6-3; j_call: TRBJ2-7; cdr3_aa: CASSYEETSGSYEQYF; cdr3_nt: TGTGCCAGCAGTTACGAAGAGACTAGCGGCTCCTACGAGCAGTACTTC
clone_size: many; d_call: NA; v_call: TRBV12-3/TRBV12-4; j_call: TRBJ2-3; cdr3_aa: CASSSSGPSGTQYF; cdr3_nt: TGTGCCAGCAGTTCATCAGGGCCCTCCGGTACGCAGTATTTT
clone_size: NA; d_call: TRBD1; v_call: TRBV7-2; j_call: TRBJ1-3; cdr3_aa: CASSLVGTGGGGNTIYF; cdr3_nt: TGTGCCAGCAGCTTAGTCGGGACAGGGGGGGGTGGAAACACCATATATTTT
clone_size: many; d_call: NA; v_call: TRBV7-6; j_call: TRBJ2-6; cdr3_aa: CASSLEFPATNGANVLTF; cdr3_nt: TGTGCCAGCAGCTTAGAGTTTCCCGCTACGAACGGGGCCAACGTCCTGACTTTC
clone_size: many; d_call: TRBD1; v_call: TRBV7-9; j_call: TRBJ1-1; cdr3_aa: CASSLVIGQGGEAFF; cdr3_nt: TGTGCCAGCAGCTTAGTAATAGGACAGGGAGGTGAAGCTTTCTTT
clone_size: NA; d_call: NA; v_call: TRBV27; j_call: TRBJ1-2; cdr3_aa: CASSPAFSNYGYTF; cdr3_nt: TGTGCCAGCAGCCCAGCATTCTCTAACTATGGCTACACCTTC
clone_size: few; d_call: NA; v_call: TRBV7-8; j_call: TRBJ2-7; cdr3_aa: CASSPLVSVSYEQYF; cdr3_nt: TGTGCCAGCAGCCCACTAGTCAGCGTCTCCTACGAGCAGTACTTC
clone_size: many; d_call: NA; v_call: TRBV7-2; j_call: TRBJ1-4; cdr3_aa: CASSEQATNEKLFF; cdr3_nt: TGTGCCAGCAGCGAACAAGCAACTAATGAAAAACTGTTTTTT
clone_size: many; d_call: TRBD1; v_call: TRBV15; j_call: TRBJ2-7; cdr3_aa: CATSRGRGSLASYEQYF; cdr3_nt: TGTGCCACCAGCAGAGGCAGGGGGTCCCTGGCCTCCTACGAGCAGTACTTC
clone_size: NA; d_call: NA; v_call: TRBV28; j_call: TRBJ2-3; cdr3_aa: CASSGRGAADTQYF; cdr3_nt: TGTGCCAGCAGTGGTCGGGGGGCAGCGGATACGCAGTATTTT
clone_size: few; d_call: NA; v_call: TRBV20-1; j_call: TRBJ1-2; cdr3_aa: CSASDRSYGYTF; cdr3_nt: TGCAGTGCTAGTGACAGGTCCTATGGCTACACCTTC
clone_size: few; d_call: TRBD1; v_call: TRBV29-1; j_call: TRBJ1-1; cdr3_aa: CSVDGAGGLNTEAFF; cdr3_nt: TGCAGCGTTGACGGGGCAGGGGGTTTGAACACTGAAGCTTTCTTT
clone_size: NA; d_call: TRBD2; v_call: TRBV3-1; j_call: TRBJ2-7; cdr3_aa: CASSPLMISGRAHEQYF; cdr3_nt: TGTGCCAGCAGCCCCCTAATGATTAGCGGGAGGGCCCACGAGCAGTACTTC
clone_size: NA; d_call: NA; v_call: TRBV12-5; j_call: TRBJ1-1; cdr3_aa: CASGQARDEAFF; cdr3_nt: TGTGCTAGTGGCCAAGCCAGGGATGAAGCTTTCTTT
clone_size: NA; d_call: TRBD2; v_call: TRBV5-5; j_call: TRBJ2-1; cdr3_aa: CASSDRGGSYNEQFF; cdr3_nt: TGTGCCAGCAGCGACCGGGGGGGCTCCTACAATGAGCAGTTCTTC
clone_size: NA; d_call: NA; v_call: TRBV29-1; j_call: TRBJ1-1; cdr3_aa: CSIQTGVNTEAFF; cdr3_nt: TGCAGCATTCAAACGGGAGTGAACACTGAAGCTTTCTTT
clone_size: many; d_call: NA; v_call: TRBV7-6; j_call: TRBJ1-1; cdr3_aa: CASSSLGGATEAFF; cdr3_nt: TGTGCCAGCAGCTCCTTGGGGGGGGCCACTGAAGCTTTCTTT